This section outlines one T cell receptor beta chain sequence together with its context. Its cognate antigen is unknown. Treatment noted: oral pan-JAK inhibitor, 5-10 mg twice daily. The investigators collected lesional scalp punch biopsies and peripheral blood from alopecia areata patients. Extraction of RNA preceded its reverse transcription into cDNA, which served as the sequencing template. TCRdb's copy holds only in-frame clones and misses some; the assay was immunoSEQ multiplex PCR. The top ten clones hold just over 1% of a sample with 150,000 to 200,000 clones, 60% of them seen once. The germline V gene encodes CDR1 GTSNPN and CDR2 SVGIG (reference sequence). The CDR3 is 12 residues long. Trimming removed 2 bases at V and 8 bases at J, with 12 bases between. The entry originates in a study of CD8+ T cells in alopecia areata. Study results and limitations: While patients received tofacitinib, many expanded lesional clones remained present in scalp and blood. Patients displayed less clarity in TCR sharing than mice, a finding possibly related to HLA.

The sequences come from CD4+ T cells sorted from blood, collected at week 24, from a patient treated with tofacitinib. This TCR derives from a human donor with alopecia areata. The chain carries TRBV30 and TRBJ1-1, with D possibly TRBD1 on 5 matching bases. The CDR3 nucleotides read TGTGCCTGGAGTCGGGGGGTGGCCGAAGCTTTCTTT. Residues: CAWSRGVAEAFF.